This entry concerns a single T cell receptor (beta chain). The data were taken from a study of CD8+ T cells in alopecia areata. In the study overall: In an open-label trial, patients got 5 to 10 mg tofacitinib twice daily.

V shed 4 bases, J shed 4 bases, and the junction held 3 bases outside the gene matches. The CDR3 loop spans 13 amino acids. Germline V lookup: CDR1 SNHLY, CDR2 FYNNEI. Extracted RNA was reverse transcribed into cDNA, the sequencing template. Profiling relied on immunoSEQ multiplex PCR, and the TCRdb table lists in-frame clones only, not all of them. Altogether about 56,000 clones are present, over 95% being singletons, with the ten largest covering approximately 24%. Alopecia areata patients had lesional scalp punch biopsies and peripheral blood taken from them. The receptor comes from a human donor with alopecia areata. The chain links TRBV2 to TRBJ2-5, with 7 bases fitting TRBD1. The sample was CD8+ T cells sorted from blood, taken at week 0. The CDR3 sequence is CASSAGGGETQYF. The CDR3 region has the DNA TGTGCCAGCAGTGCAGGGGGTGGAGAGACCCAGTACTTC. The full variable domain, rest sourced from reference TRBV2 and TRBJ2-5, is EPEVTQTPSHQVTQMGQEVILRCVPISNHLYFYWYRQILGQKVEFLVSFYNNEISEKSEIFDDQFSVERPDGSNFTLKIRSTKLEDSAMYFCASSAGGGETQYFGPGTRLLVL.